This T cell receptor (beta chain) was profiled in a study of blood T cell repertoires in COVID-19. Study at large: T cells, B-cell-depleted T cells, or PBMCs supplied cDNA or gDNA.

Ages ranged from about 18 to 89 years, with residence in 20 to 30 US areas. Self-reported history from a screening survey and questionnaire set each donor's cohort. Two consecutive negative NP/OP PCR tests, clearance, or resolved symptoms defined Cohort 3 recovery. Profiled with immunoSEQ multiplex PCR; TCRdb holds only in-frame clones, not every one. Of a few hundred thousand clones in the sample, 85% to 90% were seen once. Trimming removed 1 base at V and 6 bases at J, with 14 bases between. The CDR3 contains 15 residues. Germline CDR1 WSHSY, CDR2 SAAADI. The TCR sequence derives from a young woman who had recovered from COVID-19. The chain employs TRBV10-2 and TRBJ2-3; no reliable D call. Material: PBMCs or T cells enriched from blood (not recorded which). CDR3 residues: CASSEWLSQADTQYF. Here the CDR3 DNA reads TGCGCCAGCAGTGAGTGGCTATCCCAGGCGGATACGCAGTATTTT.